This T cell receptor beta chain was recovered during a study of blood T cells in healthy people across ages. This CDR3 spans 15 amino acids. The germline CDR1 and CDR2 sequences are SGHNT and YENEEA. The V and J ends lost 0 bases and 7 bases respectively, with 12 bases between them. Next came a second PCR, run for about 6 to 11 cycles, which used a sample-barcoded 5' primer along with a J-beta primer mix. TCRdb redid the calling of the 5' RACE reads with MiXCR, one entry per CDR3 protein. Found here are about 830,000 distinct CDR3 sequences, approximately 65% of them singletons; the top ten hold around 30%.

This rearrangement joins TRBV11-3 to TRBJ2-2; either TRBD1 or TRBD2 may fit D (5 bases each). The sequence came from a man aged 25-40 years in good health. The sequenced sample consisted of blood. The CDR3 DNA sequence: TGTGCCAGCAGCTTAGATCGCAGGGCGGGCGGGGAGCTGTTTTTT. Translation gives CASSLDRRAGGELFF.